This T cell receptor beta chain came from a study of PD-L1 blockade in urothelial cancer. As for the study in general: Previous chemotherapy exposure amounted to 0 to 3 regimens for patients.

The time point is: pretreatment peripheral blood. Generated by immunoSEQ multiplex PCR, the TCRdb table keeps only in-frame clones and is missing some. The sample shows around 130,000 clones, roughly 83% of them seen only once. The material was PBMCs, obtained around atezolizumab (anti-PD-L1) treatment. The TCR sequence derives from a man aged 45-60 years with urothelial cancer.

CDR3 sequence: CASRGAGKVGYTF. The CDR3 region has the DNA TGTGCCAGCAGGGGGGCAGGGAAGGTCGGCTACACCTTC. The chain recombines TRBV28 with TRBJ1-2; D possibly corresponds to TRBD1 (6 bases). The V gene's germline CDR1 is MDHEN and CDR2 SYDVKM. The CDR3 is 13 residues long. Trimming cost V 6 bases and J 8 bases, with 16 bases left between them.